Presented here are 26 T cell receptor beta chains from one specimen sequenced in a study of identical twins. TCRdb passed the 5' RACE reads through MiXCR, listing each CDR3 protein once. This table has around 550,000 distinct CDR3 sequences, about 15% appearing once. The sample was also reused in another study, on yellow fever vaccine responses in identical twins.

The sequenced sample consisted of CD4+ T cells sorted from blood. The receptors were sampled from a woman aged 18-29 years in good health.

This chain uses TRBV20-1 with TRBJ2-7; the match to TRBD2 covers 11 bases. The V segment lost 8 bases and the J segment 5 bases; nucleotides outside the gene matches: 11. The CDR3 runs to 14 residues. Germline assignment: CDR1 DFQATT and CDR2 SNEGSKA (reference sequence). In DNA, the CDR3 is TGCAGTACCACCGGGGCACTAGCGGGAGACGAGCAGTACTTC. The encoded protein is CSTTGALAGDEQYF.

The chain is built from TRBV6-5 and TRBJ2-1, with D uncertain. The germline CDR1 and CDR2 sequences are MNHEY and SVGAGI. V shed 4 bases and J shed 8 bases, with 18 bases lying between them. The CDR3 covers 15 residues. DNA of the CDR3: TGTGCCAGCAGTTTTCGACCGAAAGTCGGTGATGAGCAGTTCTTC. The encoded protein is CASSFRPKVGDEQFF.

The V gene is TRBV7-6, the J gene TRBJ1-6; tentatively, D is TRBD1 (5 bases). Trimming shortened V by 0 bases and J by 0 bases, and 12 bases separated the two germline ends. CDR1 is SGHVS and CDR2 is FNYEAQ in the germline V gene. The CDR3 is 18 residues long. The DNA of the CDR3 is TGTGCCAGCAGCTTAGCGGGGCATCTGAGCTCCTATAATTCACCCCTCCACTTT. Translated, it gives CASSLAGHLSSYNSPLHF.

The chain recombines TRBV20-1 with TRBJ2-3; 10 bases are a match to TRBD1. The CDR3 is 15 residues long. V was clipped by 3 bases and J by 1 base; unmatched bases: 4. CDR1 is DFQATT, CDR2 SNEGSKA, per germline (reference sequence). CDR3 loop: CSASPGTGGTDTQYF. DNA of the CDR3: TGCAGTGCTAGTCCCGGGACAGGGGGCACAGATACGCAGTATTTT.

This clonotype was counted only a few times. The chain is built from TRBV2 and TRBJ1-2; tentative D call: TRBD1 (5 bases). Germline V gene lookup returns CDR1 SNHLY and CDR2 FYNNEI. The CDR3 spans 13 residues. The ends were cut back, 1 base at V and 7 bases at J, with 10 bases in the middle. CDR3 amino acids: CASSEEAGFGYTF. The CDR3 region has the DNA TGTGCCAGCAGTGAAGAGGCAGGGTTTGGCTACACCTTC.

Only a few counts were recorded for this clonotype. The chain employs TRBV6-5 and TRBJ2-5, with 7 bases fitting TRBD1. J lost 4 bases, V lost 1 base, and 6 bases had no gene match. The CDR3 length is 15 residues. Germline assignment: CDR1 MNHEY and CDR2 SVGAGI. The CDR3 loop reads CASSYWDSATETQYF. In DNA, the CDR3 is TGTGCCAGCAGTTACTGGGACAGTGCCACAGAGACCCAGTACTTC.

The CDR3: CASGPGGDRELFF. CDR3 in DNA: TGCGCCAGCGGACCCGGCGGGGACCGGGAGCTGTTTTTT. V usage is TRBV5-1 and J usage is TRBJ2-2, with D tentatively TRBD2 (6 bases). V lost 7 bases to trimming and J lost 9 bases, with 16 bases between them. Germline values: CDR1 SGHRS, CDR2 YFSETQ. This CDR3 contains 13 residues.

This chain uses TRBV11-2 with TRBJ2-5, with 7 nucleotides matching TRBD1. Germline assignment: CDR1 SGHAT and CDR2 FQNNGV. J lost 2 bases, V lost 5 bases, and 5 bases had no gene match. This CDR3 region has 14 residues. DNA for the CDR3: TGTGCCAGCAGCCCTGGGACAGAGCAAGAGACCCAGTACTTC. This translates into CASSPGTEQETQYF.

The chain uses TRBV3-1 and TRBJ2-1; 12 nucleotides align to TRBD2. V lost 1 base, J lost 10 bases, and 14 bases stayed unmatched. Per germline, CDR1 LGHDT and CDR2 YNNKEL (reference sequence). The CDR3 is 18 amino acids. CDR3 sequence: CASSQVLAGGWEGSEQFF. As DNA, the CDR3 is TGTGCCAGCAGCCAAGTTCTAGCGGGAGGGTGGGAAGGTTCCGAGCAGTTCTTC.

The chain links TRBV5-1 to TRBJ2-7; 8 bases agree with TRBD2. The V and J ends lost 4 bases and 6 bases, in that order; junction bases with no gene match: 3. CDR1 is SGHRS and CDR2 is YFSETQ in the germline V gene. The CDR3 consists of 12 residues. CDR3 sequence: CASSPGGREQYF. The CDR3 DNA follows: TGCGCCAGCAGCCCGGGGGGGCGCGAGCAGTACTTC.

The chain uses TRBV20-1 and TRBJ1-1, with D unclear. The V end lost 0 bases, the J end lost 6 bases, and 17 bases lay between the germline ends. The CDR3 is 15 residues long. Looked up from germline, CDR1 is DFQATT and CDR2 is SNEGSKA (reference sequence). The CDR3 reads CSARDGVVPGAEAFF. CDR3 nucleotides: TGCAGTGCTAGAGACGGGGTCGTACCTGGCGCTGAAGCTTTCTTT.

This rearrangement joins TRBV4-2 to TRBJ2-1; 9 bases fit TRBD2. Germline CDR1 reads LGHNA; CDR2 reads YNFKEQ. Trimming cost V 3 bases and J 1 base; bases outside gene matches: 22. The CDR3 spans 22 residues. The CDR3 is CASSHVRTSANSLTGSYNEQFF. The CDR3 nucleotides are TGTGCCAGCAGCCACGTCAGGACTAGCGCAAATAGCCTAACGGGATCCTACAATGAGCAGTTCTTC.

V and J are TRBV2 and TRBJ2-3; 10 nucleotides agree with TRBD2. This CDR3 comprises 17 residues. V lost 3 bases to trimming and J lost 0 bases; unmatched junction nucleotides: 6. Germline V gives CDR1 SNHLY, CDR2 FYNNEI. CDR3 bases: TGTGCCAGCAGTGAGGTAGCGGGGGGCTTTAGCACAGATACGCAGTATTTT. It codes for CASSEVAGGFSTDTQYF. Complete variable domain (other parts from reference TRBV2 and TRBJ2-3): EPEVTQTPSHQVTQMGQEVILRCVPISNHLYFYWYRQILGQKVEFLVSFYNNEISEKSEIFDDQFSVERPDGSNFTLKIRSTKLEDSAMYFCASSEVAGGFSTDTQYFGPGTRLTVL.

This clonotype showed up just a few times. This chain's CDR3 is CASSLGQFYNEQFF. The CDR3 DNA sequence: TGTGCCAGTAGTCTAGGACAATTCTACAATGAGCAGTTCTTC. The chain couples TRBV19 to TRBJ2-1; D is perhaps TRBD1 (5 bases). Germline-derived CDR1 and CDR2 are LNHDA and SQIVND (reference sequence). Trimming pared 5 bases from V and 3 bases from J, leaving 11 bases between. This CDR3 comprises 14 residues.

This clonotype was seen a handful of times. The chain joins TRBV12-3 or TRBV12-4 to TRBJ2-6; TRBD2 matches 7 bases. This CDR3 has 19 residues. Trimming cost V 5 bases and J 4 bases; bases outside gene matches: 17. Here the CDR3 DNA reads TGTGCCAGCAGTCCCACCCTGGGACGGCGGGGGTCCGGGGCCAACGTCCTGACTTTC. Its protein product is CASSPTLGRRGSGANVLTF.

The DNA of the CDR3 is TGCGCCAGCAGCTTGGGATACCAAACAACAGATACGCAGTATTTT. Amino acid sequence: CASSLGYQTTDTQYF. The rearrangement joins TRBV5-1 to TRBJ2-3; D unclear. The germline V and J ends were trimmed by 0 bases and 3 bases, with 11 bases remaining between them. This CDR3 has 15 amino acids. Germline CDR1 SGHRS, CDR2 YFSETQ.

This clonotype came up many times. The J gene is TRBJ2-7, the V gene TRBV27; D may correspond to TRBD1 or TRBD2 (5 bases each). Trimming left V 6 bases short and J 3 bases short, with 15 bases between. The CDR3 runs 14 residues. Germline V CDR1 and CDR2: MNHEY, SMNVEV (reference sequence). CDR3: CASSWGIGGYEQYF. Here the CDR3 DNA reads TGTGCCAGCAGCTGGGGCATTGGAGGCTACGAGCAGTACTTC.

This clonotype was found many times. This rearrangement joins TRBV29-1 to TRBJ2-3, with D possibly TRBD1 on 5 matching bases. This CDR3 is built from 13 residues. CDR1 and CDR2 (germline): SQVTM, ANQGSEA. Trimming took off 4 bases at V and 5 bases at J, with 13 bases between the two ends. The CDR3 nucleotides are TGCAGCGTTGCGGTGGACATCGGAGATACGCAGTATTTT. Translating it yields CSVAVDIGDTQYF.

This clonotype was detected many times. This chain connects TRBV3-1 to TRBJ2-7; D gene unclear. Trimming pared 4 bases from V and 6 bases from J, leaving 16 bases between. The CDR3 has 14 residues. Germline V gene sequence: CDR1 LGHDT, CDR2 YNNKEL (reference sequence). DNA for the CDR3: TGTGCCAGCAGCCCAACTCTTCAGATCGGCGAGCAGTACTTC. Its translation is CASSPTLQIGEQYF.

The V and J genes are TRBV25-1 and TRBJ2-7; 8 nucleotides agree with TRBD1. After removal of 1 base from V and 7 bases from J, the junction contained 6 bases not matched to a gene. Germline assignment: CDR1 MGHDK and CDR2 SYGVNS. There are 14 residues in the CDR3. DNA for the CDR3: TGTGCCAGCAGTGAATCCCGGACAGGGAGGGAGCAGTACTTC. Its protein is CASSESRTGREQYF.

This clonotype came up a few times. The J gene is TRBJ1-1, the V gene TRBV27; a possible D gene is TRBD1 (5 bases). The CDR3 spans 15 residues. V lost 7 bases and J 5 bases, leaving 20 bases between the germline ends. Germline V gene data show CDR1 as MNHEY and CDR2 as SMNVEV (reference sequence). The CDR3 spells CASTHQGGRATEAFF. The CDR3 coding sequence is TGTGCCAGCACTCACCAGGGCGGCAGGGCGACTGAAGCTTTCTTT.

This clonotype was detected a few times. CDR3 sequence: CASSQFSNQPQHF. Written as DNA, the CDR3 is TGTGCCAGCAGTCAGTTTAGCAATCAGCCCCAGCATTTT. The chain links TRBV6-1 to TRBJ1-5; no clear D. Germline V gene sequence: CDR1 MNHNS, CDR2 SASEGT. Trimming removed 5 bases from V and 0 bases from J, with 5 bases in between. CDR3 length equals 13 residues.

Only a few counts were recorded for this clonotype. This chain links TRBV5-1 with TRBJ2-2; a weak D match, TRBD2 (5 bases). Trimming pared 0 bases from V and 0 bases from J, leaving 9 bases between. The CDR3 is made up of 16 amino acids. The germline V gene encodes CDR1 SGHRS and CDR2 YFSETQ. The DNA for the CDR3 is TGCGCCAGCAGCTTGGATGGAGGACCGAACACCGGGGAGCTGTTTTTT. Encoded protein: CASSLDGGPNTGELFF.

This clonotype was detected many times. This chain uses TRBV10-3 with TRBJ2-1, with 10 nucleotides matching TRBD1. The J segment lost 1 base and the V segment lost 6 bases, leaving 6 bases of the junction unmatched. Germline CDR1 reads ENHRY; CDR2 reads SYGVKD. The CDR3 runs to 16 residues. CDR3 residues: CAIRGQGTKSYNEQFF. As DNA, the CDR3 is TGTGCCATCAGGGGACAGGGGACCAAATCCTACAATGAGCAGTTCTTC.

The chain recombines TRBV20-1 with TRBJ2-5, with 8 bases lining up with TRBD1. The CDR3 is 15 amino acids. Trimming took 7 bases from V and 1 from J; bases not matched to a gene: 11. Germline assignment: CDR1 DFQATT and CDR2 SNEGSKA (reference sequence). The chain's CDR3 is CSVGDRRRFQETQYF. The CDR3 region has the DNA TGCAGTGTCGGGGACAGGCGCCGATTCCAAGAGACCCAGTACTTC.

This clonotype was observed many times. J is TRBJ1-6 and V is TRBV5-1; 9 positions agree with TRBD1. With V trimmed by 2 bases and J by 7 bases, 7 bases remained unmatched. The CDR3 sequence is 16 residues long. From germline, CDR1 is SGHRS and CDR2 YFSETQ. CDR3 nucleotides: TGCGCCAGCAGCTTTGGGAGGACAGGGGCAAATTCACCCCTCCACTTT. Residues: CASSFGRTGANSPLHF.